The TCR beta chain described here comes from a study of T cells in localized non-small cell lung cancer. Assay used: immunoSEQ multiplex PCR; TCRdb lists only in-frame clones, some missing. The repertoire holds around 94,000 clones, approximately 90% seen once, with about 15% in the top ten. The CDR3 spans 17 residues. From germline, CDR1 is LNHDA and CDR2 SQIVND (reference sequence). The V segment lost 5 bases and the J segment 8 bases; nucleotides outside the gene matches: 16. The material sequenced was peripheral blood, taken before any cancer treatment. V usage is TRBV19 and J usage is TRBJ1-5, with 9 bases that match TRBD1. The receptor was derived from a man aged 35 to 70 with stage I squamous cell lung carcinoma. CDR3 nucleotides: TGTGCCAGTAGTGGCGGGACAGGGATCCCAAATAGGAAGCCCCAGCATTTT. It is translated as CASSGGTGIPNRKPQHF. Variable domain in full (rest from reference TRBV19 and TRBJ1-5): DGGITQSPKYLFRKEGQNVTLSCEQNLNHDAMYWYRQDPGQGLRLIYYSQIVNDFQKGDIAEGYSVSREKKESFPLTVTSAQKNPTAFYLCASSGGTGIPNRKPQHFGDGTRLSIL.